This T cell receptor beta chain was sequenced in a study of PD-L1 blockade in urothelial cancer. Overall study context: When blood samples were assessed, the median T cell count was 141,255. General study points: Pretreatment blood TCR clonality under the median forecast improved survival.

Profiling relied on immunoSEQ multiplex PCR, and the TCRdb table lists in-frame clones only, not all of them. Of roughly 20,000 clones in the sample, around 91% were seen once. As for this clone: Antigen specificity is unknown.

All patients carried locally advanced or metastatic urothelial carcinoma. The CDR3 sequence is 14 residues long. Germline-derived CDR1 and CDR2 are LNHDA and SQIVND (reference sequence). The V gene lost 3 bases and the J gene lost 6 bases, with 13 bases spanning the gap. The source is a woman in her sixties with urothelial cancer. Specimen: PBMCs, collected around atezolizumab (anti-PD-L1) treatment. The chain recombines TRBV19 with TRBJ2-3; no definite D call. The CDR3 sequence: CASSMGLGMDTQYF. The DNA of the CDR3 is TGTGCCAGTAGTATGGGCCTCGGAATGGATACGCAGTATTTT.